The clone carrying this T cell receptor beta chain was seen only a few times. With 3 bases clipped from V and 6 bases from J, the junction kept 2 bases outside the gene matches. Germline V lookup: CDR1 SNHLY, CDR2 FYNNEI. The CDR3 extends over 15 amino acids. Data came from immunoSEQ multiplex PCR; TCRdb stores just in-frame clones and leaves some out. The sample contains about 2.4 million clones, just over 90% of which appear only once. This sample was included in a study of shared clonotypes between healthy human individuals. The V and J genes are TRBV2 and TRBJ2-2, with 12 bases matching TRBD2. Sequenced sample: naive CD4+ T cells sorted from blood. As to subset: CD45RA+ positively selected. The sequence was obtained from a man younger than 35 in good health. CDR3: CASSEASGGAGELFF. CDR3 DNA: TGTGCCAGCAGTGAGGCTAGCGGGGGGGCCGGGGAGCTGTTTTTT. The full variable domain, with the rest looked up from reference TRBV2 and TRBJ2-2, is EPEVTQTPSHQVTQMGQEVILRCVPISNHLYFYWYRQILGQKVEFLVSFYNNEISEKSEIFDDQFSVERPDGSNFTLKIRSTKLEDSAMYFCASSEASGGAGELFFGEGSRLTVL.